This T cell receptor (beta chain) was found in a study of Ad26.COV2.S vaccination and SARS-CoV-2 variants. Treatment given: some 20 received Ad26.COV2.S at low or high dose, single or two shots; five or six received placebo; per-sample allocation not given. Collection of samples fell on day 63 after the first vaccine or placebo injection. Using immunoSEQ multiplex PCR, the repertoire was profiled, and TCRdb retains in-frame clones only, with some absent. Of hundreds of thousands of clones in the sample, approximately 87% were seen once. This clone occurred once. The J segment lost 10 bases and the V segment lost 1 base, leaving 7 bases of the junction unmatched. The germline V gene encodes CDR1 LNHDA and CDR2 SQIVND (reference sequence). The CDR3 contains 14 residues.

This chain joins TRBV19 and TRBJ2-1, with 7 bases identical to TRBD1. The sequences come from peripheral blood, collected in a trial of Ad26.COV2.S vaccine versus placebo. The source of this sequence is a person between 18 and 59 years old who received the Ad26.COV2.S COVID-19 vaccine or a placebo. The CDR3 coding sequence is TGTGCCAGTAGTATAGGGGGGACAGTCATCGAGCAGTTCTTC. Its translation is CASSIGGTVIEQFF.